The 7 T cell receptor beta chains below come from one sample, sequenced in a study of graft-versus-host responses after intestinal transplantation. Repertoires were generated with immunoSEQ multiplex PCR, while TCRdb's copy carries only in-frame clones and drops some. Among roughly 99,000 clones listed, 85% to 95% were seen once. No antigen is known for these receptors. This specimen consisted of unstimulated CD8+ T cells sorted from spleen or lymph node cells, obtained before transplant. Source of these receptors: a human donor who was the organ donor for an intestinal transplant.

This chain joins TRBV7-8 and TRBJ2-5, with D tentatively TRBD1 (7 bases). Germline CDR1 SGHVS, CDR2 FQNEAQ. The CDR3 length is 15 residues. Trimming stripped 5 bases from V and 2 bases from J, with 15 bases between. DNA of the CDR3: TGTGCCAGCAGCCCTAGCGAGGGACAGCAAGAGACCCAGTACTTC. Amino acid sequence: CASSPSEGQQETQYF.

This clone has more than one count but fewer than ten. This chain joins TRBV30 and TRBJ1-1, with 7 positions matching TRBD1. J lost 1 base, V lost 6 bases, and 5 bases had no gene match. This CDR3 is built from 13 residues. The V gene's germline CDR1 is GTSNPN and CDR2 SVGIG (reference sequence). DNA of the CDR3: TGTGCCTGTAGGGGACAGCAGAACACTGAAGCTTTCTTT. Translation: CACRGQQNTEAFF.

The CDR3 DNA reads TGTGCCAGCAGACCCCTGGGCGGGGGGGATTCACCCCTCCACTTT. Its translation is CASRPLGGGDSPLHF. This rearrangement joins TRBV6-5 to TRBJ1-6; D might be TRBD1 (5 bases). The CDR3 loop spans 15 amino acids. CDR1 and CDR2 from the germline V gene are MNHEY and SVGAGI. Trimming left V 6 bases short and J 8 bases short, with 17 bases between.

The chain links TRBV5-6 to TRBJ2-7; D is perhaps TRBD1 (6 bases). CDR3 size: 15 residues. Deletions cut 2 bases from V and 4 bases from J, with 16 bases between. CDR1 is SGHDT and CDR2 is YYEEEE in the germline V gene. The CDR3 loop is CASSFPGGGQYEQYF. CDR3 in DNA: TGTGCCAGCAGCTTCCCCGGTGGGGGCCAATACGAGCAGTACTTC. The whole variable domain, remainder taken from reference TRBV5-6 and TRBJ2-7, is DAGVTQSPTHLIKTRGQQVTLRCSPKSGHDTVSWYQQALGQGPQFIFQYYEEEERQRGNFPDRFSGHQFPNYSSELNVNALLLGDSALYLCASSFPGGGQYEQYFGPGTRLTVT.

This clone was found once. V gene TRBV7-8 combines with J gene TRBJ1-4; weak D call: TRBD1 (5 bases). Germline loops: CDR1 SGHVS, CDR2 FQNEAQ. The CDR3 length is 14 residues. V lost 5 bases, J lost 3 bases, and 10 bases lay in between. The CDR3 DNA reads TGTGCCAGCAGCCTATACAGGTCTAATGAAAAACTGTTTTTT. It translates to CASSLYRSNEKLFF.

This chain joins TRBV7-9 and TRBJ2-1; D not resolved. The CDR3 length is 15 residues. V was pared by 8 bases and J by 6 bases, with 20 bases between. Per the germline V gene, CDR1 is SEHNR and CDR2 is FQNEAQ (reference sequence). This CDR3 is CASGSERVSRNEQFF. The DNA of the CDR3 is TGTGCCAGCGGGTCGGAGCGCGTTTCGCGCAATGAGCAGTTCTTC. Full variable domain (remainder filled in from reference TRBV7-9 and TRBJ2-1): DTGVSQNPRHKITKRGQNVTFRCDPISEHNRLYWYRQTLGQGPEFLTYFQNEAQLEKSRLLSDRFSAERPKGSFSTLEIQRTEQGDSAMYLCASGSERVSRNEQFFGPGTRLTVL.

The rearrangement links TRBV19 to TRBJ2-2, with TRBD2 as a possible D gene (5 bases). The CDR3 spans 13 residues. V lost 3 bases and J 8 bases, leaving 10 bases between the germline ends. Germline CDR1 reads LNHDA; CDR2 reads SQIVND (reference sequence). CDR3 sequence: CASSISGLGELFF. CDR3 bases: TGTGCCAGTAGTATTTCGGGGTTAGGGGAGCTGTTTTTT.